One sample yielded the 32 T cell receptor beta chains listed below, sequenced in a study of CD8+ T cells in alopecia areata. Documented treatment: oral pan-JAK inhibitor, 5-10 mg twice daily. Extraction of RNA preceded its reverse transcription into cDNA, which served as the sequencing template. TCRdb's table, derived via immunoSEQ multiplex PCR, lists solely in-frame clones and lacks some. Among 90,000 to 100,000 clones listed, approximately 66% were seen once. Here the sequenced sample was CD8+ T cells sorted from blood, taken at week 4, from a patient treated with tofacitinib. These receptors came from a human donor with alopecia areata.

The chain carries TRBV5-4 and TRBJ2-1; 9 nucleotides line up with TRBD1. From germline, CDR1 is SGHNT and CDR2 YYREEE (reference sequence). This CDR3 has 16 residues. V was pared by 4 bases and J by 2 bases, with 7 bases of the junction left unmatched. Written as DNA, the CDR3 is TGTGCCAGCAGCCAAGTGGGACAGGGTCCCTACAATGAGCAGTTCTTC. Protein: CASSQVGQGPYNEQFF.

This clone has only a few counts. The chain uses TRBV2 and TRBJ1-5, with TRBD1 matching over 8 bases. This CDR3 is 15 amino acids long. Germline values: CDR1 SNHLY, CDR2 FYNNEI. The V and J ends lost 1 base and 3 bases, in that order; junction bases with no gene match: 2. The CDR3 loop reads CASSEGTGYNQPQHF. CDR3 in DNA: TGTGCCAGCAGTGAAGGGACAGGGTACAATCAGCCCCAGCATTTT.

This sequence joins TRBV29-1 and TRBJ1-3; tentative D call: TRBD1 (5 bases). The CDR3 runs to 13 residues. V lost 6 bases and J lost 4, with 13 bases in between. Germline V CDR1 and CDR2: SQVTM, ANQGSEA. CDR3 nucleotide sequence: TGCAGCGTGCTCGGGACTTACGGAAACACCATATATTTT. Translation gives CSVLGTYGNTIYF.

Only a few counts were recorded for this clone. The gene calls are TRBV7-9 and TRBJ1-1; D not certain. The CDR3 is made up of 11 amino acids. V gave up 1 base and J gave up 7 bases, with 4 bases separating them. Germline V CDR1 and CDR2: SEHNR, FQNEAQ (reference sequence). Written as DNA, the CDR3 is TGTGCCAGCAGCTTAGAACGTGAAGCTTTCTTT. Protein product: CASSLEREAFF.

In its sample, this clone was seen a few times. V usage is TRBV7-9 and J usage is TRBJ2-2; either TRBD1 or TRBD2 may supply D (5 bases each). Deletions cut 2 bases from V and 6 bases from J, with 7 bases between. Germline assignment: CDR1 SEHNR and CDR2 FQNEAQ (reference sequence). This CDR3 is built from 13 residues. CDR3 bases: TGTGCCAGCAGCTTAATGGGACCCGGGGAGCTGTTTTTT. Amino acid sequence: CASSLMGPGELFF. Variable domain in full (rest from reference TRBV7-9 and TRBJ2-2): DTGVSQNPRHKITKRGQNVTFRCDPISEHNRLYWYRQTLGQGPEFLTYFQNEAQLEKSRLLSDRFSAERPKGSFSTLEIQRTEQGDSAMYLCASSLMGPGELFFGEGSRLTVL.

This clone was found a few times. The CDR3 region is CASSLTDEQFF. The CDR3 DNA sequence: TGTGCCAGCAGCTTGACGGATGAGCAGTTCTTC. This chain connects TRBV5-6 to TRBJ2-1; D gene uncertain. V was clipped by 1 base and J by 8 bases, with 4 bases between them. CDR3 length: 11 amino acids. CDR1 is SGHDT and CDR2 is YYEEEE in the germline V gene. Variable domain in full (rest from reference TRBV5-6 and TRBJ2-1): DAGVTQSPTHLIKTRGQQVTLRCSPKSGHDTVSWYQQALGQGPQFIFQYYEEEERQRGNFPDRFSGHQFPNYSSELNVNALLLGDSALYLCASSLTDEQFFGPGTRLTVL.

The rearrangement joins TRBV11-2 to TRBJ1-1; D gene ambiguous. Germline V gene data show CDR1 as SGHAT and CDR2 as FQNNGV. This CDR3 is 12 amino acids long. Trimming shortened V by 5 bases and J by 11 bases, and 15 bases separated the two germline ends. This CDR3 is CASSPRGELAFF. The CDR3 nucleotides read TGTGCCAGCAGCCCCCGCGGCGAGTTGGCTTTCTTT.

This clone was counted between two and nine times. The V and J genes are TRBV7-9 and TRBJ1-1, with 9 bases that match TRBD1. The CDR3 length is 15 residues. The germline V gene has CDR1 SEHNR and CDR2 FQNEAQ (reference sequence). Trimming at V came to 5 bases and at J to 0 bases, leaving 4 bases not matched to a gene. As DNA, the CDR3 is TGTGCCAGCAGCCCTTGGGACAGGGTGAACACTGAAGCTTTCTTT. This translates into CASSPWDRVNTEAFF. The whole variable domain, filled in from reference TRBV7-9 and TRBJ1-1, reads DTGVSQNPRHKITKRGQNVTFRCDPISEHNRLYWYRQTLGQGPEFLTYFQNEAQLEKSRLLSDRFSAERPKGSFSTLEIQRTEQGDSAMYLCASSPWDRVNTEAFFGQGTRLTVV.

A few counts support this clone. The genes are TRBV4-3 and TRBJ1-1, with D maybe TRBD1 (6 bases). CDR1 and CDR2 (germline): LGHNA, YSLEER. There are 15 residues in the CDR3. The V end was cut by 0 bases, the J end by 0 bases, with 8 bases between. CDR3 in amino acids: CASSQDRGLNTEAFF. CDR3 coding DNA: TGCGCCAGCAGCCAAGACCGGGGGCTGAACACTGAAGCTTTCTTT.

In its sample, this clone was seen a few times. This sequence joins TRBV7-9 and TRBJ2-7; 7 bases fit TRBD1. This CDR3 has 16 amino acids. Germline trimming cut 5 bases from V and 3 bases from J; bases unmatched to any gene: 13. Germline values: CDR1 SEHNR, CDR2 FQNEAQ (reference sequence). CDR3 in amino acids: CASSPSTGLSIYEQYF. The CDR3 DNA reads TGTGCCAGCAGCCCGTCGACAGGGCTGTCTATCTACGAGCAGTACTTC.

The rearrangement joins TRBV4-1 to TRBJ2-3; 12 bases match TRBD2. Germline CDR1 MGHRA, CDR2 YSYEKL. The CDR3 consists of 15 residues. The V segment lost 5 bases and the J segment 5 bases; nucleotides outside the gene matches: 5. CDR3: CASSYLAGGLDTQYF. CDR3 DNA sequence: TGCGCCAGCAGCTATCTAGCGGGGGGGCTAGATACGCAGTATTTT.

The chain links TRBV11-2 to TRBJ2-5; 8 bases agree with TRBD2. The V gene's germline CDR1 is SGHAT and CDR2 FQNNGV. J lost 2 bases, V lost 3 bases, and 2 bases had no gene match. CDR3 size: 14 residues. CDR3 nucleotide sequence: TGTGCCAGCAGCTTGACTAGCGCGCAAGAGACCCAGTACTTC. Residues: CASSLTSAQETQYF.

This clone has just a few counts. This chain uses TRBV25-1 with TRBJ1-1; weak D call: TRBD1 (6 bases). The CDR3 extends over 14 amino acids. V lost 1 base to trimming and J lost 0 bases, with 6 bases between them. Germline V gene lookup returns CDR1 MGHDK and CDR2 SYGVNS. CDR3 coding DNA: TGTGCCAGCAGTGAATGGGGGCTGAACACTGAAGCTTTCTTT. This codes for CASSEWGLNTEAFF.

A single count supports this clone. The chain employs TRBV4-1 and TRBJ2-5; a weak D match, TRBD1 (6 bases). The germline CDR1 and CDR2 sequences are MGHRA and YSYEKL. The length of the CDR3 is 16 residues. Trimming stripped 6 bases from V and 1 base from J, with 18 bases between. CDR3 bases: TGCGCCAGCAGTCTCGTTCCGGGACACACCCAAGAGACCCAGTACTTC. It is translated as CASSLVPGHTQETQYF.

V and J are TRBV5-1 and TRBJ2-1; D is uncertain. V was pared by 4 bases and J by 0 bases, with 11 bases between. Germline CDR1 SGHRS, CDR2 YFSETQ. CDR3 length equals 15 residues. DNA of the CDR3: TGCGCCAGCAGCGTACTACAGAGCTCCTACAATGAGCAGTTCTTC. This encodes CASSVLQSSYNEQFF.

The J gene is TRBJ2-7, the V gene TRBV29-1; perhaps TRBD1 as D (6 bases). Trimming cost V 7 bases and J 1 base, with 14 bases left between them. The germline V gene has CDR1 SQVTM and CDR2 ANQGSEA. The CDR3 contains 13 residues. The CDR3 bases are TGCAGCGCTGTGAACAGGGAGTCCTACGAGCAGTACTTC. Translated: CSAVNRESYEQYF.

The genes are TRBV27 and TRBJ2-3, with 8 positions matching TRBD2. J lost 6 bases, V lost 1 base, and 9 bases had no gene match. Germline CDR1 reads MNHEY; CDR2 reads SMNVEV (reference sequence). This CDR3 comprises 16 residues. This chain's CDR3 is CASSLLGLGEEDTQYF. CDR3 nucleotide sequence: TGTGCCAGCAGTTTATTGGGACTAGGTGAAGAGGATACGCAGTATTTT.

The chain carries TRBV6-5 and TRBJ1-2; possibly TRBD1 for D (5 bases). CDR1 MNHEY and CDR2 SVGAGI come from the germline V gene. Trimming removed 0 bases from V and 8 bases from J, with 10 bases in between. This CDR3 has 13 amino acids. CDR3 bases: TGTGCCAGCAGTTACTCGGGGCCAGGGGGCTACACCTTC. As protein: CASSYSGPGGYTF.

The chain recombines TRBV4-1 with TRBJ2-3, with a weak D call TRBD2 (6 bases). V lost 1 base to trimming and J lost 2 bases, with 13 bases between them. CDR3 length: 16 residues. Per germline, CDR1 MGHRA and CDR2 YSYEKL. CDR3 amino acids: CASSQVSGEFTDTQYF. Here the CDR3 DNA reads TGCGCCAGCAGCCAAGTTTCGGGGGAGTTCACAGATACGCAGTATTTT.

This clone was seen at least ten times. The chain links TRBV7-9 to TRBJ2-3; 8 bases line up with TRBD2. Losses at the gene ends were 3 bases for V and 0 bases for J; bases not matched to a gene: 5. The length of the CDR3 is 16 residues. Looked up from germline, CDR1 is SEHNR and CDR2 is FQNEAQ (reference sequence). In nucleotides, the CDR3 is TGTGCCAGCAGCTTGTCGGGGGGGCTAAGCACAGATACGCAGTATTTT. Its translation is CASSLSGGLSTDTQYF. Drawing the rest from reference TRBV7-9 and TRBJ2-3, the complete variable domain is DTGVSQNPRHKITKRGQNVTFRCDPISEHNRLYWYRQTLGQGPEFLTYFQNEAQLEKSRLLSDRFSAERPKGSFSTLEIQRTEQGDSAMYLCASSLSGGLSTDTQYFGPGTRLTVL.

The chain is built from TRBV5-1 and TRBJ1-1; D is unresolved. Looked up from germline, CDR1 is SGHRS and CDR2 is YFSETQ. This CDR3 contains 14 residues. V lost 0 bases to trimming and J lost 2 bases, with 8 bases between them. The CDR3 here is CASSLGGSNTEAFF. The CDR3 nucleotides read TGCGCCAGCAGCTTGGGCGGGAGTAACACTGAAGCTTTCTTT. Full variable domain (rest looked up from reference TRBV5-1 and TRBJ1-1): KAGVTQTPRYLIKTRGQQVTLSCSPISGHRSVSWYQQTPGQGLQFLFEYFSETQRNKGNFPGRFSGRQFSNSRSEMNVSTLELGDSALYLCASSLGGSNTEAFFGQGTRLTVV.

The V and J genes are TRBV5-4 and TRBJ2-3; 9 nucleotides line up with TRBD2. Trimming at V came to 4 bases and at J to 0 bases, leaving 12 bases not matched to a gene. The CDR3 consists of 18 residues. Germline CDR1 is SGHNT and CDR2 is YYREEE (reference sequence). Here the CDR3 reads CASSDASGARLSTDTQYF. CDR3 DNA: TGTGCCAGCAGCGACGCTAGCGGGGCCCGCCTGAGCACAGATACGCAGTATTTT.

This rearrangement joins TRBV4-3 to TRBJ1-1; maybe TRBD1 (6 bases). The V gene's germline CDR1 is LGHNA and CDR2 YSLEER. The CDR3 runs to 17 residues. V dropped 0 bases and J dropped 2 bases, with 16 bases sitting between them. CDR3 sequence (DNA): TGCGCCAGCAGCCAAGAAGCAGGGGAGGGTATAAACACTGAAGCTTTCTTT. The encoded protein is CASSQEAGEGINTEAFF.

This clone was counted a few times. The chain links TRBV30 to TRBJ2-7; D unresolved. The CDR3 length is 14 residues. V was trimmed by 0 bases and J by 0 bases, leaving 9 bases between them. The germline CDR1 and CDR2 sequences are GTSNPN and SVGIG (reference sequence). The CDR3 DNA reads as TGTGCCTGGAGTGTAGGCTACAGCTCCTACGAGCAGTACTTC. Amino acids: CAWSVGYSSYEQYF.

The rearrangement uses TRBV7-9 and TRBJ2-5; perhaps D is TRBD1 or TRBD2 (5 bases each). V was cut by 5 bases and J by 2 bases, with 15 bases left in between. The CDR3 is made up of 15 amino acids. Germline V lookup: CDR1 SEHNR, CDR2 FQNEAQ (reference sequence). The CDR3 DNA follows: TGTGCCAGCAGCCACCCGGGACGTAGGCAAGAGACCCAGTACTTC. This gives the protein CASSHPGRRQETQYF.

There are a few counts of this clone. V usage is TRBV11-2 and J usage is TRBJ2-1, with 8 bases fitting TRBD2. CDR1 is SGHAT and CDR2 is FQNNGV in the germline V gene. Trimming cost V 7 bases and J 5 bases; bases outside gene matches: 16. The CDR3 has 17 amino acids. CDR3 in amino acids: CASTTPVGTRGNNEQFF. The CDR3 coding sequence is TGTGCCAGCACCACACCCGTCGGGACTAGGGGTAACAATGAGCAGTTCTTC.

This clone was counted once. CDR3 residues: CSGIGGDGNYGYTF. The CDR3 bases are TGCAGCGGAATAGGGGGAGACGGGAACTATGGCTACACCTTC. V gene TRBV29-1 combines with J gene TRBJ1-2; a weak D match, TRBD1 (6 bases). The CDR3 has 14 residues. The V end lost 7 bases, the J end lost 2 bases, and 17 bases lay between the germline ends. Germline CDR1 SQVTM, CDR2 ANQGSEA.

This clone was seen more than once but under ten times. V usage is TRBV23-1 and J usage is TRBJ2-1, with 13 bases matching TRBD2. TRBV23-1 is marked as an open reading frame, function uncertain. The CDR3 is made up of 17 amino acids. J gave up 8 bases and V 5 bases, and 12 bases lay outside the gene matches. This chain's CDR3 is CASSDRVGTSGIYEQFF. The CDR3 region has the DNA TGCGCCAGCAGTGATAGGGTCGGGACTAGCGGGATATATGAGCAGTTCTTC.

The CDR3: CASQGFGEGTDTQYF. CDR3 in DNA: TGTGCCAGCCAGGGGTTCGGGGAGGGTACAGATACGCAGTATTTT. The chain joins TRBV6-5 to TRBJ2-3, with D perhaps matching TRBD2 (7 bases). CDR3 length: 15 amino acids. The ends were cut back, 8 bases at V and 3 bases at J, with 18 bases in the middle. Germline V gene data show CDR1 as MNHEY and CDR2 as SVGAGI.

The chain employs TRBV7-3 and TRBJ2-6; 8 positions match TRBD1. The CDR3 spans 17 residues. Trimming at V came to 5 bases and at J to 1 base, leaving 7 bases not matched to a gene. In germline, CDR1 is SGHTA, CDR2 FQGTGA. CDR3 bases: TGTGCCAGCAGCCCGACAGGGGTCCTTTCTGGGGCCAACGTCCTGACTTTC. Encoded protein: CASSPTGVLSGANVLTF.

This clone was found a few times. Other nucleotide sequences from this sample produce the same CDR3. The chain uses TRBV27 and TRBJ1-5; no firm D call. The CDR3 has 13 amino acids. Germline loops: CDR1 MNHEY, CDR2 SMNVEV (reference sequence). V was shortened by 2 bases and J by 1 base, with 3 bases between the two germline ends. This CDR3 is CASSLGSNQPQHF. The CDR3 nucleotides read TGTGCCAGCAGTTTAGGAAGCAATCAGCCCCAGCATTTT.

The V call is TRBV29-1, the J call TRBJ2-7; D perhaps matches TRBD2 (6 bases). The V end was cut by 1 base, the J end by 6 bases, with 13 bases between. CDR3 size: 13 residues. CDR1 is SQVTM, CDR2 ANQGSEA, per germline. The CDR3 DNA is TGCAGCGTTGAAGCCGGAGGGCACCTCGAGCAGTACTTC. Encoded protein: CSVEAGGHLEQYF.